The next 22 T cell receptor beta chains were all read from a single sample in a study of T cell responses to AZD1222 COVID-19 vaccine. Some clones are missing from TCRdb's copy, which holds only in-frame ones; the method was immunoSEQ multiplex PCR. Altogether some 160,000 clones are present, about 92% being singletons, with the ten largest covering over 0.7%. The source was peripheral blood, collected on day 0 of AZD1222 vaccination. The receptor set was obtained from an adult in good health.

This clone came up once. The V gene is TRBV11-3, the J gene TRBJ2-5, with D possibly matching TRBD2 (6 bases). Trimming took 1 base from V and 5 from J, leaving 11 bases between them. The CDR3 consists of 14 residues. Germline V CDR1 and CDR2: SGHNT, YENEEA. CDR3 in amino acids: CASSLVGGVETQYF. In DNA, the CDR3 is TGTGCCAGCAGCTTAGTAGGCGGGGTGGAGACCCAGTACTTC. Combining the CDR3 with reference TRBV11-3 and TRBJ2-5 gives the whole variable domain EAGVVQSPRYKIIEKKQPVAFWCNPISGHNTLYWYLQNLGQGPELLIRYENEEAVDDSQLPKDRFSAERLKGVDSTLKIQPAELGDSAVYLCASSLVGGVETQYFGPGTRLLVL.

This chain links TRBV7-9 with TRBJ1-1; maybe TRBD1 (5 bases). CDR3 length equals 14 residues. CDR1 is SEHNR and CDR2 is FQNEAQ in the germline V gene (reference sequence). V lost 5 bases to trimming and J lost 6 bases, with 16 bases between them. The CDR3 region is CASSRRDAGSEAFF. CDR3 bases: TGTGCCAGCAGCCGGAGGGACGCGGGGTCTGAAGCTTTCTTT. Full variable domain (remainder filled in from reference TRBV7-9 and TRBJ1-1): DTGVSQNPRHKITKRGQNVTFRCDPISEHNRLYWYRQTLGQGPEFLTYFQNEAQLEKSRLLSDRFSAERPKGSFSTLEIQRTEQGDSAMYLCASSRRDAGSEAFFGQGTRLTVV.

The J gene is TRBJ1-1, the V gene TRBV9, with D possibly TRBD1 on 6 matching bases. Trimming took 6 bases from V and 1 from J, leaving 10 bases between them. The germline V gene has CDR1 SGDLS and CDR2 YYNGEE. The CDR3 is 13 amino acids. The CDR3 sequence: CASNQGPNTEAFF. The CDR3 DNA is TGTGCCAGCAACCAGGGGCCGAACACTGAAGCTTTCTTT.

The chain has TRBV5-1 and TRBJ2-5, with D possibly being TRBD1 or TRBD2 (5 bases each). Trimming took off 5 bases at V and 1 base at J, with 9 bases between the two ends. CDR3 length: 13 amino acids. Per germline, CDR1 SGHRS and CDR2 YFSETQ. DNA of the CDR3: TGCGCCAGCAGAGAGGGGTTCCAAGAGACCCAGTACTTC. Protein: CASREGFQETQYF.

This chain uses TRBV15 with TRBJ1-3, with D hard to call. The CDR3 spans 15 residues. Trimming shortened V by 1 base and J by 0 bases, and 7 bases separated the two germline ends. CDR1 is LNHNV and CDR2 is YYDKDF in the germline V gene (reference sequence). The CDR3 sequence: CATSRGLSSGNTIYF. CDR3 coding DNA: TGTGCCACCAGCAGAGGACTCAGCTCTGGAAACACCATATATTTT.

CDR3 sequence reads: CASSRGRGLTNTEAFF. CDR3 in DNA: TGTGCCAGCAGTCGGGGCAGGGGGCTTACCAACACTGAAGCTTTCTTT. The V and J genes are TRBV27 and TRBJ1-1, with 8 bases that match TRBD1. Germline CDR1 is MNHEY and CDR2 is SMNVEV (reference sequence). The CDR3 runs 16 residues. J lost 2 bases, V lost 5 bases, and 10 bases had no gene match.

The chain links TRBV30 to TRBJ1-1; D gene ambiguous. Germline CDR1 GTSNPN, CDR2 SVGIG (reference sequence). The V gene lost 5 bases and the J gene lost 3 bases, with 7 bases spanning the gap. This CDR3 contains 11 residues. The CDR3 here is CAWGRDTEAFF. Written as DNA, the CDR3 is TGTGCCTGGGGTAGGGACACTGAAGCTTTCTTT.

V is TRBV3-1 (or the pseudogene TRBV3-2) and J is TRBJ2-7; unclear D gene. Germline loops: CDR1 LGHDT, CDR2 YNNKEL (reference sequence). The CDR3 consists of 13 residues. The V end lost 5 bases, the J end lost 3 bases, and 11 bases lay between the germline ends. In DNA form, the CDR3 reads TGTGCCAGCAGCTCTGCGACCCGCTACGAGCAGTACTTC. Translating gives CASSSATRYEQYF.

The rearrangement links TRBV6-2 or TRBV6-3 to TRBJ2-3; TRBD1 aligns across 10 bases. Unmatched junction bases numbered 8, after V lost 2 bases and J lost 3 bases. From germline, CDR1 is MNHEY and CDR2 SVGEGT. This CDR3 spans 17 amino acids. CDR3 residues: CASSYNFGTGATDTQYF. The CDR3 coding sequence is TGTGCCAGCAGTTACAACTTTGGGACAGGGGCGACAGATACGCAGTATTTT.

The V and J genes are TRBV28 and TRBJ1-5; D gene ambiguous. The germline V gene encodes CDR1 MDHEN and CDR2 SYDVKM. CDR3 length equals 12 residues. Between the trimmed V and J ends, which lost 5 bases and 9 bases, there was a span of 11 bases. The CDR3 loop reads CASSLPLGPQHF. The CDR3 coding sequence is TGTGCCAGCAGTCTGCCACTTGGGCCCCAGCATTTT.

The CDR3 sequence: CASSWTLDSRYEQYF. Here the CDR3 DNA reads TGCGCCAGCAGCTGGACACTTGACAGCAGATACGAGCAGTACTTC. V gene TRBV5-1 combines with J gene TRBJ2-7; TRBD1 might be the D (5 bases). The V end was cut by 3 bases, the J end by 4 bases, with 17 bases between. The CDR3 length is 15 residues. Germline V gene sequence: CDR1 SGHRS, CDR2 YFSETQ.

CDR3 in amino acids: CSASRRNNEQFF. The CDR3 bases are TGCAGTGCTAGTAGAAGAAACAATGAGCAGTTCTTC. V and J are TRBV20-1 and TRBJ2-1; no reliable D call. The CDR3 extends over 12 amino acids. Germline CDR1 DFQATT, CDR2 SNEGSKA (reference sequence). The ends were cut back, 3 bases at V and 5 bases at J, with 8 bases in the middle.

This chain connects TRBV11-3 to TRBJ1-4; D is perhaps TRBD1 (5 bases). Germline CDR1 and CDR2: SGHNT and YENEEA. This CDR3 region has 14 residues. Deletions cut 3 bases from V and 6 bases from J, with 11 bases between. CDR3 sequence reads: CASSLRGEDEKLFF. CDR3 in DNA: TGTGCCAGCAGCTTGAGAGGGGAAGATGAAAAACTGTTTTTT.

DNA of the CDR3: TGTGCCAGCAGTTTAGGAGGGGGCACTGAAGCTTTCTTT. It encodes CASSLGGGTEAFF. The chain has TRBV28 and TRBJ1-1; maybe TRBD1 (6 bases). The V gene lost 2 bases and the J gene lost 4 bases, with 8 bases spanning the gap. The CDR3 consists of 13 residues. Germline lookup yields CDR1 MDHEN and CDR2 SYDVKM.

The chain has TRBV19 and TRBJ2-1; 11 bases line up with TRBD2. Germline loops: CDR1 LNHDA, CDR2 SQIVND (reference sequence). The junction had 21 bases not matched to a gene; V was cut back by 6 bases and J by 8 bases. The CDR3 is made up of 19 amino acids. CDR3 amino acids: CASRQAGYRLAGGKDEQFF. The CDR3 DNA reads TGTGCCAGTAGACAGGCGGGCTATCGTCTAGCGGGGGGTAAAGATGAGCAGTTCTTC.

The V and J genes are TRBV27 and TRBJ2-1, with 7 nucleotides matching TRBD2. J was trimmed by 4 bases and V by 6 bases; bases with no gene match: 12. The CDR3 is made up of 16 amino acids. Germline-derived CDR1 and CDR2 are MNHEY and SMNVEV (reference sequence). This CDR3 reads CASRHGGGSTYNEQFF. In DNA, the CDR3 is TGTGCCAGCAGACACGGCGGGGGATCAACATACAATGAGCAGTTCTTC.

The chain couples TRBV5-1 to TRBJ2-2, with 8 bases aligning to TRBD2. Germline V lookup: CDR1 SGHRS, CDR2 YFSETQ. J gave up 10 bases and V 0 bases, and 5 bases lay outside the gene matches. The CDR3 is 14 residues long. For the CDR3, the DNA is TGCGCCAGCAGCTTGGCGGGGGGGCATGAGGAGCTGTTTTTT. Protein product: CASSLAGGHEELFF. Full variable domain (remainder filled in from reference TRBV5-1 and TRBJ2-2): KAGVTQTPRYLIKTRGQQVTLSCSPISGHRSVSWYQQTPGQGLQFLFEYFSETQRNKGNFPGRFSGRQFSNSRSEMNVSTLELGDSALYLCASSLAGGHEELFFGEGSRLTVL.

V usage is TRBV13 and J usage is TRBJ1-4, with D perhaps TRBD1 (5 bases). CDR1 is PRHDT and CDR2 is FYEKMQ in the germline V gene (reference sequence). Trimming stripped 2 bases from V and 2 bases from J, with 9 bases between. The CDR3 loop spans 15 amino acids. Here the CDR3 DNA reads TGTGCCAGCAGCTTACAGGGCAGGACTAATGAAAAACTGTTTTTT. Encoded protein: CASSLQGRTNEKLFF.

The chain employs TRBV6-1 and TRBJ1-2; 8 nucleotides agree with TRBD1. The CDR3 has 16 residues. The J segment lost 5 bases and the V segment lost 3 bases, leaving 11 bases of the junction unmatched. CDR1 MNHNS and CDR2 SASEGT come from the germline V gene. The chain's CDR3 is CASSETGAVAGYGYTF. The CDR3 coding sequence is TGTGCCAGCAGTGAGACAGGGGCCGTTGCCGGGTATGGCTACACCTTC.

Here the CDR3 DNA reads TGTGCCAGCAGTTACGGGGGAAGCAACTATGGCTACACCTTC. Protein: CASSYGGSNYGYTF. The chain combines TRBV6-5 with TRBJ1-2; TRBD1 is a possible D gene (5 bases). Trimming took 2 bases from V and 2 from J, leaving 9 bases between them. Germline-derived CDR1 and CDR2 are MNHEY and SVGAGI. This CDR3 has 14 amino acids.

V and J are TRBV23-1 and TRBJ1-3; the D gene is possibly TRBD1 (5 bases). TRBV23-1 is given ORF status, its function remaining uncertain. CDR3 size: 14 residues. V was pared by 4 bases and J by 3 bases, with 10 bases between. CDR3 loop: CASSRVDSGNTIYF. The CDR3 nucleotides read TGCGCCAGCAGTCGAGTCGACAGTGGAAACACCATATATTTT.

The J gene is TRBJ1-2, the V gene TRBV19, with D possibly being TRBD1 (5 bases). V lost 0 bases, J lost 5 bases, and 16 bases lay in between. CDR1 is LNHDA and CDR2 is SQIVND in the germline V gene (reference sequence). The CDR3 length is 16 residues. The CDR3 DNA sequence: TGTGCCAGTAGTATAGATCTCGAGACCTCAGGGTATGGCTACACCTTC. Amino acid sequence: CASSIDLETSGYGYTF.